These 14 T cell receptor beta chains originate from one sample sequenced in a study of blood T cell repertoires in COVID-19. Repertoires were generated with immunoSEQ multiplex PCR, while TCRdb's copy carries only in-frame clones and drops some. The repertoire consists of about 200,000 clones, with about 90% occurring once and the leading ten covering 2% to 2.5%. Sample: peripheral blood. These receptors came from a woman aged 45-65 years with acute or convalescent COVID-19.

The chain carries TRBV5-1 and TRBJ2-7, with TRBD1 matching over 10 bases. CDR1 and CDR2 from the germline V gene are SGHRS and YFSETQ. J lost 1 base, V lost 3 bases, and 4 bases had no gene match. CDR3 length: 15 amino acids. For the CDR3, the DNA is TGCGCCAGCAGCTGGGGACAGGGGAGTTCCTACGAGCAGTACTTC. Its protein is CASSWGQGSSYEQYF.

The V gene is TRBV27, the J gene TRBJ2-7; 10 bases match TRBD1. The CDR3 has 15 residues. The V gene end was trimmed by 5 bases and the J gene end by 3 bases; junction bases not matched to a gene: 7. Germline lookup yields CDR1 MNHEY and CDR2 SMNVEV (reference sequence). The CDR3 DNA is TGTGCCAGCAGTACCGTGACAGGGGGCCACTACGAGCAGTACTTC. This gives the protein CASSTVTGGHYEQYF.

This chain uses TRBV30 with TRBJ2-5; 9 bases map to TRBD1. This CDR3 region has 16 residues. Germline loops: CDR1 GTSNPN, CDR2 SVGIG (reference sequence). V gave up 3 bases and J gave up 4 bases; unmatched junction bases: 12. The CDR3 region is CAWRDTTGGRVETQYF. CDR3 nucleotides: TGTGCCTGGAGAGATACGACAGGGGGGAGGGTAGAGACCCAGTACTTC.

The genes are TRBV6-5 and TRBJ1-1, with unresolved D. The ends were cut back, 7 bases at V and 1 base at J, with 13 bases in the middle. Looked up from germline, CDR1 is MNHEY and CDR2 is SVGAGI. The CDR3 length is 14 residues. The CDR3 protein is CASTRLPANTEAFF. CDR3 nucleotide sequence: TGTGCCAGCACCAGATTACCTGCGAACACTGAAGCTTTCTTT.

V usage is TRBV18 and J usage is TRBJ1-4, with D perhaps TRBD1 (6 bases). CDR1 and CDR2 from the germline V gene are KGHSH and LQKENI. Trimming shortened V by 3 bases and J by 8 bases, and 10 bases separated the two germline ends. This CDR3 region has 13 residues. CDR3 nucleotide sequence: TGTGCCAGCTCACCCACAGGGCGGGAAAAACTGTTTTTT. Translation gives CASSPTGREKLFF.

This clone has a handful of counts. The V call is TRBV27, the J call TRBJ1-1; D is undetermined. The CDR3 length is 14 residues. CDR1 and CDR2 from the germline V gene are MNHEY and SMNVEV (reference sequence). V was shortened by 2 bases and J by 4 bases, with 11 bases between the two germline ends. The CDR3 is CASSLEGMGTEAFF. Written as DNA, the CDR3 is TGTGCCAGCAGTTTAGAGGGAATGGGCACTGAAGCTTTCTTT.

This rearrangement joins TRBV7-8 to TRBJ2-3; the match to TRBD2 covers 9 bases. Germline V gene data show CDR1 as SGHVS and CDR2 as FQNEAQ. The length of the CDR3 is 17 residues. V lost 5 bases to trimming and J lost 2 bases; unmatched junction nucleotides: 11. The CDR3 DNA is TGTGCCAGCAGCCCACTGCCTAGCGGGGTATACACAGATACGCAGTATTTT. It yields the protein CASSPLPSGVYTDTQYF. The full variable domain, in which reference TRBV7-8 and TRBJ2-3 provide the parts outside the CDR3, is GAGVSQSPRYKVAKRGQDVALRCDPISGHVSLFWYQQALGQGPEFLTYFQNEAQLDKSGLPSDRFFAERPEGSVSTLKIQRTQQEDSAVYLCASSPLPSGVYTDTQYFGPGTRLTVL.

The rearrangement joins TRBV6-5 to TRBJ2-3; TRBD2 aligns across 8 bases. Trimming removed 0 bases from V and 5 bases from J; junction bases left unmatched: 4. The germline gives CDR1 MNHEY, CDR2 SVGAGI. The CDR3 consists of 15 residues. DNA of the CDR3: TGTGCCAGCAGTTACTCTAGCGGGGATTTAGATACGCAGTATTTT. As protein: CASSYSSGDLDTQYF.

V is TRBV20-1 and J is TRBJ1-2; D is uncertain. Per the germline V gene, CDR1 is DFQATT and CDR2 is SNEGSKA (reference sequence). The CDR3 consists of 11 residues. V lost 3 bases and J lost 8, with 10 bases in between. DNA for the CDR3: TGCAGTGCTAGGGCAGGCAGCGGCTACACCTTC. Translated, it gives CSARAGSGYTF.

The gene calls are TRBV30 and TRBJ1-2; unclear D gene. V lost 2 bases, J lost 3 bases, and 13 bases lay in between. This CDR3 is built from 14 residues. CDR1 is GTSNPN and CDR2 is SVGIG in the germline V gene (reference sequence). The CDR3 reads CAWSKGVSDYGYTF. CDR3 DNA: TGTGCCTGGAGTAAAGGAGTTAGTGACTATGGCTACACCTTC. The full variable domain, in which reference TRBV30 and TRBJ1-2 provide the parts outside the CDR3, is SQTIHQWPATLVQPVGSPLSLECTVEGTSNPNLYWYRQAAGRGLQLLFYSVGIGQISSEVPQNLSASRPQDRQFILSSKKLLLSDSGFYLCAWSKGVSDYGYTFGSGTRLTVV.

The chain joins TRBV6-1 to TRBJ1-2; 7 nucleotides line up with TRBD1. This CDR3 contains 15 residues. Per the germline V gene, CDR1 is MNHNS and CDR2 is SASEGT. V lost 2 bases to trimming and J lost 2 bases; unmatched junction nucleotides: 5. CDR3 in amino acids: CASSERVTGNYGYTF. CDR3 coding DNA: TGTGCCAGCAGTGAAAGGGTGACAGGGAACTATGGCTACACCTTC.

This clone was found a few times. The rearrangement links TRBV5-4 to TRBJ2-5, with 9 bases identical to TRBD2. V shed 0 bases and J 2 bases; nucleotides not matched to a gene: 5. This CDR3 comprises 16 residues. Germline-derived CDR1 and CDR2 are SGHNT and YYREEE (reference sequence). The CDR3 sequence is CASSLGNSGGQETQYF. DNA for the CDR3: TGTGCCAGCAGCTTGGGGAACAGCGGGGGGCAAGAGACCCAGTACTTC.

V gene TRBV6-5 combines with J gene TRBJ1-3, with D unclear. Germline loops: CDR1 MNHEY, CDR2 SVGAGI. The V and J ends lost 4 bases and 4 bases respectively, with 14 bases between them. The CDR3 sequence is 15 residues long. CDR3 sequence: CASSFDRGEGNTIYF. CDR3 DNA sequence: TGTGCCAGCAGTTTCGATCGGGGTGAAGGAAACACCATATATTTT.

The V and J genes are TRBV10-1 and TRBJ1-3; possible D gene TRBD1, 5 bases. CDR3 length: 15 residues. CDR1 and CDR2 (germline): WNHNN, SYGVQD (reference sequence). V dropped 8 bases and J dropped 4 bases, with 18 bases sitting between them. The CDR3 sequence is CASWGISIRGNTIYF. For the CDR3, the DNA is TGCGCCAGCTGGGGCATCTCCATCCGAGGAAACACCATATATTTT.